This is a list of T cell receptor beta chains from one sample in a study of blood T cells in healthy people across ages. TCRdb passed the 5' RACE reads through MiXCR, listing each CDR3 protein once. This sample has around 900,000 distinct CDR3 sequences, with under 35% found just once. The sequenced sample consisted of blood. All receptors come from a woman of 80 years or more in good health. The CDR3 runs from the conserved cysteine through the conserved F or W. Fields, in order: clone size, D gene, J gene, V gene, CDR3 DNA, CDR3 protein. The D gene is left open where the match is weak. Where a row states a size, it is once, few, many or the class of an expanded clone; other rows omit it.

.	TRBD1	TRBJ1-5	TRBV6-2/TRBV6-3	TGTGCCAGCAGTTCCATCGGGACAGCCGACAATCAGCCCCAGCATTTT	CASSSIGTADNQPQHF
.	TRBD1	TRBJ1-2	TRBV24-1	TGTGCCACCAGTGACCCCGGGACAGGAGTGGGGTATGGCTACACCTTC	CATSDPGTGVGYGYTF
.	.	TRBJ2-1	TRBV6-6	TGTGCCAGCAGTTACTTAGCCGAGGAGCAGTTCTTC	CASSYLAEEQFF
.	.	TRBJ2-5	TRBV29-1	TGCAGCGTTGGTGTGGACAGTAGGCAAGAGACCCAGTACTTC	CSVGVDSRQETQYF
many	TRBD1	TRBJ1-2	TRBV20-1	TGCAGTGCTAGAGCACCAGGGGGCGAGGACTATGGCTACACCTTC	CSARAPGGEDYGYTF
many	.	TRBJ2-3	TRBV20-1	TGCAGTGCTCTCCGCGGGGCGGATACGCAGTATTTT	CSALRGADTQYF
many	.	TRBJ2-3	TRBV28	TGTGCCAGCAGACCTCCAACCGGACAGGGAGGGAGCACAGATACGCAGTATTTT	CASRPPTGQGGSTDTQYF
.	.	TRBJ1-1	TRBV6-5	TGTGCCAGCAGAATCCAAAAAAGGGGGGCAGCTTTCTTT	CASRIQKRGAAFF
few	.	TRBJ2-1	TRBV7-9	TGTGCCAGCAGCTTATCCTTAGGTTACAATGAGCAGTTCTTC	CASSLSLGYNEQFF
many	.	TRBJ2-5	TRBV6-2/TRBV6-3	TGTGCCAGCACGACCCCAAGTGGGACCCAGTACTTC	CASTTPSGTQYF
many	TRBD2	TRBJ2-1	TRBV5-6	TGTGCCAGCAGACGTACCGGGGGGGCCCAGAATGAGCAGTTCTTC	CASRRTGGAQNEQFF
.	.	TRBJ1-1	TRBV7-9	TGTGCCAGCAGCCCCAGACTGGACATGAACACTGAAGCTTTCTTT	CASSPRLDMNTEAFF
many	.	TRBJ2-3	TRBV6-2/TRBV6-3	TGTGCCAGCAACCCCAGTCCGGGACGCCCTACGCAGTATTTT	CASNPSPGRPTQYF
.	.	TRBJ1-1	TRBV5-5	TGTGCCAGCAGCTTGCTCAACATGAACACTGAAGCTTTCTTT	CASSLLNMNTEAFF